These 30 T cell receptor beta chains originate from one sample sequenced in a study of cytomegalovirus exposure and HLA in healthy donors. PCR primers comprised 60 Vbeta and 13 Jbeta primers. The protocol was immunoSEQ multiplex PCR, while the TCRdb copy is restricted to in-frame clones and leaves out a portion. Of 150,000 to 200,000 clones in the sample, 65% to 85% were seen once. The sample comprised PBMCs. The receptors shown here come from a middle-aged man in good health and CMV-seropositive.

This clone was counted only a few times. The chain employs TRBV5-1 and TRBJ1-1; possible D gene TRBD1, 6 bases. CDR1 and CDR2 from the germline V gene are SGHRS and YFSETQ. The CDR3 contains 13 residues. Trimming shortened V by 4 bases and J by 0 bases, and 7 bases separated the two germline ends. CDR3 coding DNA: TGCGCCAGCAGCACAGGGATGAACACTGAAGCTTTCTTT. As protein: CASSTGMNTEAFF.

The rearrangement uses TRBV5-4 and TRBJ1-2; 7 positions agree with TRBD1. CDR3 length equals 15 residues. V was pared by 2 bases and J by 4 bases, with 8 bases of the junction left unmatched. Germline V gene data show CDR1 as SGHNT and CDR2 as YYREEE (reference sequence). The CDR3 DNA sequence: TGTGCCAGCAGCTTATTTGTGGGACAGAGCTATGGCTACACCTTC. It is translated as CASSLFVGQSYGYTF.

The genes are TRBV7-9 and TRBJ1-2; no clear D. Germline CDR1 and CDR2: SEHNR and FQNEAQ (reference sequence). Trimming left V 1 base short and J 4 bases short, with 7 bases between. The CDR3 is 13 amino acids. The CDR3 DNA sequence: TGTGCCAGCAGCTTAGATAACAGCTATGGCTACACCTTC. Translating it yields CASSLDNSYGYTF.

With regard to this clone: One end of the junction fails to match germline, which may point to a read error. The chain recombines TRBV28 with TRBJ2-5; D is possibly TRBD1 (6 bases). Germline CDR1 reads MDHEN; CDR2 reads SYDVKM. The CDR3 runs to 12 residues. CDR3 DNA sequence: TGTGCCAGCAGGCTGGGACAAGGGACCCAGTACTTC. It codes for CASRLGQGTQYF.

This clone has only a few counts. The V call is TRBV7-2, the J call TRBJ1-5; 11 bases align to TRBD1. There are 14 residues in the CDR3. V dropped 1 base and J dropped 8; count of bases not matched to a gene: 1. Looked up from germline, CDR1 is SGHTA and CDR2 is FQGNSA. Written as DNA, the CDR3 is TGTGCCAGCAGCTTAGGGACAGGGGGCGAGCCCCAGCATTTT. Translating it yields CASSLGTGGEPQHF.

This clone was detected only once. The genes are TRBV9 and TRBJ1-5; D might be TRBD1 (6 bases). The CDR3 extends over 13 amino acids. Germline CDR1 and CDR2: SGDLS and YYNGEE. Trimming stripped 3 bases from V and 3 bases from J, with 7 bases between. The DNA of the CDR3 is TGTGCCAGCAGCGCGGGACACAATCAGCCCCAGCATTTT. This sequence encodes CASSAGHNQPQHF.

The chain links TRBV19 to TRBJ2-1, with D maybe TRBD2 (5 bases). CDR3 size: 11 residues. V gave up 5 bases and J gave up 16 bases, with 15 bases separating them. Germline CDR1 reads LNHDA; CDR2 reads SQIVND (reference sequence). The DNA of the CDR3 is TGTGCCAGTAGTCTCAGCGGTCTCCTCTTCTTC. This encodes CASSLSGLLFF.

Written as DNA, the CDR3 is TGTGCCACCAGCAGGGGACTCACAGGGAACACTGAAGCTTTCTTT. Translating it yields CATSRGLTGNTEAFF. V and J are TRBV15 and TRBJ1-1, with TRBD1 as a possible D gene (5 bases). Germline CDR1 is LNHNV and CDR2 is YYDKDF (reference sequence). The V end lost 3 bases, the J end lost 1 base, and 12 bases lay between the germline ends. The CDR3 consists of 15 residues.

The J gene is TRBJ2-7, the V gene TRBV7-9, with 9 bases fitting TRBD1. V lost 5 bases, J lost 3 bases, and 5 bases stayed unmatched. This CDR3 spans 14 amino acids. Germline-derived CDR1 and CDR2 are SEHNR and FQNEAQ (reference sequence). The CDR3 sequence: CASSPTGGGYEQYF. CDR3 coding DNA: TGTGCCAGCAGCCCGACAGGGGGAGGCTACGAGCAGTACTTC.

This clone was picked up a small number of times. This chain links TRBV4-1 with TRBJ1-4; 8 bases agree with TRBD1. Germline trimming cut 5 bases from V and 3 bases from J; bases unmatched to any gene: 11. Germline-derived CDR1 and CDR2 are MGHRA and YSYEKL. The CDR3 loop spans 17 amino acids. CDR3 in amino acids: CASSSLYYRGSNEKLFF. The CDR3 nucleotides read TGCGCCAGCAGCTCACTTTATTACAGGGGGTCTAATGAAAAACTGTTTTTT.

CDR3 protein: CASSSLGQGPYGYTF. CDR3 bases: TGTGCCAGCAGTTCGCTCGGACAGGGACCCTATGGCTACACCTTC. This chain joins TRBV28 and TRBJ1-2, with 8 bases lining up with TRBD1. The length of the CDR3 is 15 residues. Per germline, CDR1 MDHEN and CDR2 SYDVKM. V lost 4 bases to trimming and J lost 4 bases; unmatched junction nucleotides: 8.

CDR3 in amino acids: CASSPNTGLGYTF. The CDR3 DNA follows: TGTGCCAGCAGCCCCAATACAGGGCTAGGCTACACCTTC. The chain recombines TRBV9 with TRBJ1-2; tentatively, D is TRBD1 (6 bases). In germline, CDR1 is SGDLS, CDR2 YYNGEE. V lost 4 bases and J lost 8, with 15 bases in between. The CDR3 runs to 13 residues.

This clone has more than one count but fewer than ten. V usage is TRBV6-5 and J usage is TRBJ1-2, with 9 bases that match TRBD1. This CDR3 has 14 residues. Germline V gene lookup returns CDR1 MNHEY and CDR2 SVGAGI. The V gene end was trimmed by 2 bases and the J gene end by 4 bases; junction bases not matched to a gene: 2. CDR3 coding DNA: TGTGCCAGCAGTTACCTGGGACAGGGCTATGGCTACACCTTC. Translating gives CASSYLGQGYGYTF.

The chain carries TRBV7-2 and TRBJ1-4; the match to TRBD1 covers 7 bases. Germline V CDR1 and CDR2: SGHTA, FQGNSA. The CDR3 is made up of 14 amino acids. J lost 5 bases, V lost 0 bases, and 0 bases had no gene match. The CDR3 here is CASSLATGNEKLFF. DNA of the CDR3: TGTGCCAGCAGCTTAGCGACAGGGAATGAAAAACTGTTTTTT.

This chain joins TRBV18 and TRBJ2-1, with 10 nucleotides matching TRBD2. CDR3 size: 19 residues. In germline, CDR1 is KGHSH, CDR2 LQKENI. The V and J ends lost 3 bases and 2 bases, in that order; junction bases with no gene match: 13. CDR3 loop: CASSPGLAGEWSTYNEQFF. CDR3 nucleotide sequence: TGTGCCAGCTCACCGGGGCTAGCGGGAGAGTGGAGCACCTACAATGAGCAGTTCTTC. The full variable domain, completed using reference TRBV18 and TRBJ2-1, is NAGVMQNPRHLVRRRGQEARLRCSPMKGHSHVYWYRQLPEEGLKFMVYLQKENIIDESGMPKERFSAEFPKEGPSILRIQQVVRGDSAAYFCASSPGLAGEWSTYNEQFFGPGTRLTVL.

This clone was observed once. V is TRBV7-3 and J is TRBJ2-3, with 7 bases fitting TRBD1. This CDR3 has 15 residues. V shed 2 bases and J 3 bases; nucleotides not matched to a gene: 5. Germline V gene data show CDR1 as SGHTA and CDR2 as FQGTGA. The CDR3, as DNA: TGTGCCAGCAGCTTACTCCGGACAGGTACAGATACGCAGTATTTT. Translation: CASSLLRTGTDTQYF.

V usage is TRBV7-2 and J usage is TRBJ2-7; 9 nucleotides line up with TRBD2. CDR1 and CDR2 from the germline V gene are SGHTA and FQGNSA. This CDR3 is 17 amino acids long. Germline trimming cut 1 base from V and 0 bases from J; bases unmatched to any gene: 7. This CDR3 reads CASSLGRTSASSYEQYF. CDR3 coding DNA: TGTGCCAGCAGCTTAGGTCGGACTAGCGCCAGCTCCTACGAGCAGTACTTC.

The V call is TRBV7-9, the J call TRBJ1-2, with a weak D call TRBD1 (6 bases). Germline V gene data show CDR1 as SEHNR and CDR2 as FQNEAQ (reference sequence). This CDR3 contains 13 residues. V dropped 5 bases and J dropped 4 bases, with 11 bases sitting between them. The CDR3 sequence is CASSPGQFYGYTF. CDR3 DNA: TGTGCCAGCAGCCCCGGACAGTTCTATGGCTACACCTTC.

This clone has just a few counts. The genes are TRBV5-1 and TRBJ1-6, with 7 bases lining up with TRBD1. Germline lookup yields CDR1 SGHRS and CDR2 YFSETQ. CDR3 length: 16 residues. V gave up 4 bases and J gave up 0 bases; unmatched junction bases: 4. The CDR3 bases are TGCGCCAGCAGCCCGGGACAGAGCTCCTATAATTCACCCCTCCACTTT. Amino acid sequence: CASSPGQSSYNSPLHF.

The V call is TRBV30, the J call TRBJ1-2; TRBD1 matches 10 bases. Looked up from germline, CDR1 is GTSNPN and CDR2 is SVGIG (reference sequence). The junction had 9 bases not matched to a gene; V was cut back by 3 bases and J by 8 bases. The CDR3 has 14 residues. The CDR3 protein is CAWSSTGTGAGYTF. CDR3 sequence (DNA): TGTGCCTGGAGCTCTACCGGGACAGGGGCCGGCTACACCTTC.

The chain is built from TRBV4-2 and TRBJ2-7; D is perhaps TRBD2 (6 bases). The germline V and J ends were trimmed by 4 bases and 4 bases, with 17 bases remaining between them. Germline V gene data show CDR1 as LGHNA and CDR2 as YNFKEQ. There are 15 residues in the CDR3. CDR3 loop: CASSPSLSEGYEQYF. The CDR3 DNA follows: TGTGCCAGCAGCCCCAGCCTATCGGAGGGGTACGAGCAGTACTTC.

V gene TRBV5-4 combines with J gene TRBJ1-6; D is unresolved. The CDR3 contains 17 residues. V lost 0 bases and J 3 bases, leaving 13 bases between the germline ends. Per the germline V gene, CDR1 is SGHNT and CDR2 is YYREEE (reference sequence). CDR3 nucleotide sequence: TGTGCCAGCAGCTTGGGGGGAGGGCTGCGCTATAATTCACCCCTCCACTTT. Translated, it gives CASSLGGGLRYNSPLHF.

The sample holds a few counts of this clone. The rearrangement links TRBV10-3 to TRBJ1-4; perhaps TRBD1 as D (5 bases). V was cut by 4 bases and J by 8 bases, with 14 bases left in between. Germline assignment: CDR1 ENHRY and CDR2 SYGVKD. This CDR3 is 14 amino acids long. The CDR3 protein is CAISAGAKGEKLFF. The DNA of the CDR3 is TGTGCCATCAGTGCCGGCGCAAAGGGGGAAAAACTGTTTTTT.

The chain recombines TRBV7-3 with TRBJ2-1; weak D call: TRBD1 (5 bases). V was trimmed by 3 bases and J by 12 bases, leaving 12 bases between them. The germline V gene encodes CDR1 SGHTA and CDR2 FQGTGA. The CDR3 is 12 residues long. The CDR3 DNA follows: TGTGCCAGCAGCTTGGCTGGCAGGGCGCAGTTCTTC. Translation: CASSLAGRAQFF.

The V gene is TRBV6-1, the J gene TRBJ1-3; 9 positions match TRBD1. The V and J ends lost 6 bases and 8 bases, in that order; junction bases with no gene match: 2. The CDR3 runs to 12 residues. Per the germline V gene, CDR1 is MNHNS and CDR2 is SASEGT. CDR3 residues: CASSGQGHTIYF. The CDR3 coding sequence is TGTGCCAGCAGCGGACAGGGGCACACCATATATTTT.

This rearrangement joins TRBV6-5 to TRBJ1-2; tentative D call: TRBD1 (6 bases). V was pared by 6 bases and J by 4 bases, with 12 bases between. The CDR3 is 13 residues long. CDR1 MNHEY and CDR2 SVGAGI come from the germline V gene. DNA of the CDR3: TGTGCCAGCAGCCGAGACAGGATCTATGGCTACACCTTC. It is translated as CASSRDRIYGYTF.

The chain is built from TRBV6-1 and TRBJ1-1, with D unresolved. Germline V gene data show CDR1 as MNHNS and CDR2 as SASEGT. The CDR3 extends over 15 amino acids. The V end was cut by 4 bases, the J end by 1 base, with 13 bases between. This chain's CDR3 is CASSAFMRQNTEAFF. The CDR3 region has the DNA TGTGCCAGCAGTGCCTTTATGAGACAGAACACTGAAGCTTTCTTT.

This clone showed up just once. CDR3 residues: CAWSAQETQYF. DNA of the CDR3: TGTGCCTGGAGTGCCCAGGAGACCCAGTACTTC. This chain uses TRBV30 with TRBJ2-5; D remains ambiguous. The CDR3 consists of 11 residues. The germline V gene has CDR1 GTSNPN and CDR2 SVGIG (reference sequence). Trimming stripped 1 base from V and 5 bases from J, with 5 bases between.

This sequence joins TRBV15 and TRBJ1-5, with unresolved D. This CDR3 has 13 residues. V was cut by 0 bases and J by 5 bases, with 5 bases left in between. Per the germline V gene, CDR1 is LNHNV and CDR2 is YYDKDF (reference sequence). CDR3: CATSRDPDQPQHF. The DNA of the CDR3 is TGTGCCACCAGCAGAGATCCTGATCAGCCCCAGCATTTT.

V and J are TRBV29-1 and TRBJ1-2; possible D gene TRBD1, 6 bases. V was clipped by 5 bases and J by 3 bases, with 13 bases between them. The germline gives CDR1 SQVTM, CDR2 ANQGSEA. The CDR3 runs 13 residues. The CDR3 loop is CSVPGEGDYGYTF. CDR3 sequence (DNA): TGCAGCGTTCCGGGGGAGGGGGACTATGGCTACACCTTC. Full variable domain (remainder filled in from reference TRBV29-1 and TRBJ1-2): SAVISQKPSRDICQRGTSLTIQCQVDSQVTMMFWYRQQPGQSLTLIATANQGSEATYESGFVIDKFPISRPNLTFSTLTVSNMSPEDSSIYLCSVPGEGDYGYTFGSGTRLTVV.